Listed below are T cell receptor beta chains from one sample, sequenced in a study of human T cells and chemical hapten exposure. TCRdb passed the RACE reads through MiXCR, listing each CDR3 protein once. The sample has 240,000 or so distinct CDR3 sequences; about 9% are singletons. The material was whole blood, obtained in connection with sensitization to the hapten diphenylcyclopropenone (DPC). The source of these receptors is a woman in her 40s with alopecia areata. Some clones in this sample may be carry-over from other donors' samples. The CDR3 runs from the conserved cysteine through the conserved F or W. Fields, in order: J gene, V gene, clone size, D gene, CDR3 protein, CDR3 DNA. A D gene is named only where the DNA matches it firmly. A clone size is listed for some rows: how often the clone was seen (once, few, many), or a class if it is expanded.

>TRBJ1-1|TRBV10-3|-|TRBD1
CAISERGLNTEAFF
TGTGCCATCAGTGAGAGGGGGCTGAACACTGAAGCTTTCTTT
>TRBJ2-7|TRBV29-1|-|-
CSVAGTATYEQYF
TGCAGCGTAGCCGGGACCGCAACCTACGAGCAGTACTTC
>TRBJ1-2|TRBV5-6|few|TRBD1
CASSLYRGQVYGYTF
TGTGCCAGCAGCTTGTACAGGGGGCAGGTCTATGGCTACACCTTC
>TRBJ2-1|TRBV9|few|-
CASSVMSGTSREQFF
TGTGCCAGCAGCGTAATGTCAGGAACTAGCCGAGAGCAGTTCTTC
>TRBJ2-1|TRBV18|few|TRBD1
CASSQTDRYNEQFF
TGTGCCAGCTCACAAACGGACAGGTACAATGAGCAGTTCTTC
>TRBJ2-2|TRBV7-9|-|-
CASSLGTGDTGELFF
TGTGCCAGCAGCTTGGGGACGGGGGACACCGGGGAGCTGTTTTTT
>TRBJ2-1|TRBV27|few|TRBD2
CASSRQPSGSPYNEQFF
TGTGCCAGCAGCCGACAGCCGAGCGGGAGTCCCTACAATGAGCAGTTCTTC
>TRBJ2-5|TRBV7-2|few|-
CASSTARVNQETQYF
TGTGCCAGCAGCACTGCCCGGGTCAACCAAGAGACCCAGTACTTC
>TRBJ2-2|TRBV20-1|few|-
CSANRGAGTGELFF
TGCAGTGCTAACCGGGGGGCCGGCACCGGGGAGCTGTTTTTT
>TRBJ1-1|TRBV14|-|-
CASSPRLTGGTEAFF
TGTGCCAGCAGCCCCCGACTAACGGGGGGCACTGAAGCTTTCTTT
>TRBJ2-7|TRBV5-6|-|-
CASSLRTVNYEQYF
TGTGCCAGCAGCTTGCGTACGGTGAACTACGAGCAGTACTTC
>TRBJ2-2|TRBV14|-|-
CASSSQLPQTGELFF
TGTGCCAGCAGTTCCCAGCTTCCCCAAACCGGGGAGCTGTTTTTT
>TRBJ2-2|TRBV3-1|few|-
CASSQGLGRSRGTGELFF
TGTGCCAGCAGCCAAGGTTTAGGACGGTCTCGGGGCACCGGGGAGCTGTTTTTT
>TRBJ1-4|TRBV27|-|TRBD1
CASRKSRQGLNEKLFF
TGTGCCAGCAGAAAATCAAGACAGGGCTTAAATGAAAAACTGTTTTTT
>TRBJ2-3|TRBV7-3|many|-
CASSPRPATDTQYF
TGTGCCAGCAGCCCCAGGCCGGCCACAGATACGCAGTATTTT
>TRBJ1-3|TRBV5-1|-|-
CASSESGNTIYF
TGCGCCAGCAGCGAGTCTGGAAACACCATATATTTT
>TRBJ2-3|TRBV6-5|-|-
CASSYNGGTDTQYF
TGTGCCAGCAGTTACAATGGTGGCACAGATACGCAGTATTTT
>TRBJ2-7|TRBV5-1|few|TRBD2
CASSLESASGRGYEQYF
TGCGCCAGCAGCTTGGAGTCCGCTAGCGGAAGGGGCTACGAGCAGTACTTC
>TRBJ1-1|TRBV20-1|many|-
CSARLGGNTEAFF
TGCAGTGCTAGATTAGGGGGGAACACTGAAGCTTTCTTT
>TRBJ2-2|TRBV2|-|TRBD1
CASRSDRATGELFF
TGTGCCAGCAGAAGCGACAGGGCTACCGGGGAGCTGTTTTTT
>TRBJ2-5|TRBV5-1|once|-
CASSGLPQETQYF
TGCGCCAGCAGTGGGCTACCCCAAGAGACCCAGTACTTC
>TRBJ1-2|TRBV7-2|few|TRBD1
CASSLDRTGGNYGYTF
TGTGCCAGCAGCTTGGATCGGACAGGGGGAAACTATGGCTACACCTTC
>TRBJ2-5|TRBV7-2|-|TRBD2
CASSFRKREDQETQYF
TGTGCCAGCAGCTTCAGGAAGCGGGAGGACCAAGAGACCCAGTACTTC
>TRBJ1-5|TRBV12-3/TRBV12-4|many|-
CASGAGYQPQHF
TGTGCCAGCGGAGCAGGGTATCAGCCCCAGCATTTT
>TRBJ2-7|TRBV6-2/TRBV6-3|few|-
CASSDADREQYF
TGTGCCAGCAGTGACGCGGATCGGGAGCAGTACTTC
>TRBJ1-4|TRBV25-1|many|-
CASSAAGTGPEKLFF
TGTGCCAGCAGTGCGGCCGGCACAGGACCTGAAAAACTGTTTTTT
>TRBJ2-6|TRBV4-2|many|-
CASSQDISSGANVLTF
TGTGCCAGCAGCCAAGATATCAGCTCTGGGGCCAACGTCCTGACTTTC
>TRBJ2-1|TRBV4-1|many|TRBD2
CASSRMGGVLNEQFF
TGCGCCAGCAGCCGCATGGGGGGGGTCCTCAATGAGCAGTTCTTC
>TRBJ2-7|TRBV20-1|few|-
CSAKAVGFVEQYF
TGCAGTGCTAAGGCCGTGGGGTTCGTCGAGCAGTACTTC
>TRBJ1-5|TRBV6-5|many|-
CASAYNSNQPQHF
TGTGCCAGCGCCTACAATAGCAATCAGCCCCAGCATTTT
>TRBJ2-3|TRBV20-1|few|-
CSAGPRADTQYF
TGCAGTGCTGGGCCCAGAGCAGATACGCAGTATTTT
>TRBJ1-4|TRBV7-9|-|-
CASRNPGGGNEKLFF
TGTGCCAGCAGAAACCCCGGCGGGGGTAATGAAAAACTGTTTTTT
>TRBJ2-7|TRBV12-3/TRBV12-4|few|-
CASSILRGEQYF
TGTGCCAGCAGTATCCTAAGGGGCGAGCAGTACTTC
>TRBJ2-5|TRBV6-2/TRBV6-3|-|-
CASITPGASKTQYF
TGTGCCAGCATCACCCCCGGAGCGAGTAAGACCCAGTACTTC
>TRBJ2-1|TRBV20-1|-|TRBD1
CSARDTGVYNEQFF
TGCAGTGCTAGAGACACAGGGGTTTACAATGAGCAGTTCTTC
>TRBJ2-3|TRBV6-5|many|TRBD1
CASRSDRQGWTDTQYF
TGTGCCAGCAGATCTGATCGACAGGGATGGACAGATACGCAGTATTTT
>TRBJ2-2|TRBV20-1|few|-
CSAPSRDNTGELFF
TGCAGTGCCCCGTCCAGGGACAACACCGGGGAGCTGTTTTTT
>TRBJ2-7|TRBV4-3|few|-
CASSPDPDSYEQYF
TGCGCCAGCAGCCCAGACCCGGACTCCTACGAGCAGTACTTC
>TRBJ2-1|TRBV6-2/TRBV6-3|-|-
CASSSSSDKGYNEQFF
TGTGCCAGCAGTTCATCTAGCGATAAGGGCTACAATGAGCAGTTCTTC
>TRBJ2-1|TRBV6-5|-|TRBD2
CASSWGLARNEQFF
TGTGCCAGCAGCTGGGGACTAGCGCGGAATGAGCAGTTCTTC
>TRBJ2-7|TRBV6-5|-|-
CASSYSIPAYEQYF
TGTGCCAGCAGTTACTCGATCCCCGCCTACGAGCAGTACTTC
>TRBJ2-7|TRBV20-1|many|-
CSARARRSSYEQYF
TGCAGTGCTAGAGCCAGGAGAAGCTCCTACGAGCAGTACTTC
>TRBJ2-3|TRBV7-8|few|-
CASSLRSGWDTDTQYF
TGTGCCAGCAGCTTACGATCAGGTTGGGACACAGATACGCAGTATTTT